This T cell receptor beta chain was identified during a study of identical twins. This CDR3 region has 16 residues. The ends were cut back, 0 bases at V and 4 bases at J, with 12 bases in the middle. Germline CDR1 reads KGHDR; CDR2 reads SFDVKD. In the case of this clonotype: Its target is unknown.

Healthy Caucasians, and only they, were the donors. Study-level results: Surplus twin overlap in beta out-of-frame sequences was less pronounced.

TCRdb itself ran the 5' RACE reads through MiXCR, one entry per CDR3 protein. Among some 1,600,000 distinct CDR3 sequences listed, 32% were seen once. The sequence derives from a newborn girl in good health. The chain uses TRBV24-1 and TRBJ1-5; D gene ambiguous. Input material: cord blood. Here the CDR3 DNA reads TGTGCCACCAGTGATTTGGTCGGGATCCGAAATCAGCCCCAGCATTTT. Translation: CATSDLVGIRNQPQHF.